This TCR beta chain was sequenced for a study of vaccination and CD4 T cells after COVID-19. Looking at the study overall: Sampling after COVID took place at a median of around 91 days (range 35 to 161) following diagnosis. Each control was exposed to a CEFX pool, an HIV-1 Nef pool, or no peptide at all.

CDR3 length: 14 amino acids. Looked up from germline, CDR1 is LNHDA and CDR2 is SQIVND (reference sequence). Trimming removed 2 bases from V and 10 bases from J, with 17 bases in between. With the Oncomine TCR Beta short-read assay, DNA from cultured CD4+ T cells was sequenced. Genomic DNA was extracted from cultured CD4+ T cells. Each CDR3 protein gets one entry after TCRdb re-called the PCR reads with MiXCR. The sample yields thousands of distinct CDR3 sequences, approximately 67% seen once. Treatment here: roughly ten-day PBMC culture with coronavirus spike peptide pools or control peptides (ViraFEST assay). As for this clonotype: Its antigen is not identified.

The rearrangement links TRBV19 to TRBJ2-5; D is perhaps TRBD2 (5 bases). The sample here was CD4+ T cells from blood, cultured in vitro, taken before SARS-CoV-2 vaccination. The receptor was derived from a human donor who had recovered from COVID-19. In nucleotides, the CDR3 is TGTGCCAGTAGTATACCCGGGATGGCCGGGATCCAGTACTTC. Its translation: CASSIPGMAGIQYF.